These T cell receptor beta chains were read from a single sample in a study of T cells in Graves' hyperthyroidism and ophthalmopathy. TCRdb reprocessed the multiplex PCR reads with MiXCR, giving one entry per CDR3 protein. The sample lists 80,000 to 100,000 distinct CDR3 sequences, roughly 37% occurring once. Sequencing was performed on peripheral blood or thyroid tissue (not recorded which). These receptors all stem from a woman in her thirties with Graves' hyperthyroidism. The CDR3 runs from the conserved cysteine through the conserved F or W. D genes are given only for firm matches. The listing skips clone size in some rows; elsewhere it reads once, few, many or a size class.

j_call,cdr3_length,clone_size,d_call,v_call,cdr3_aa,cdr3_nt
TRBJ2-2,15,once,TRBD1,TRBV10-3,CDTSVRDSYTGELFF,TGTGACACCAGTGTGAGGGACAGTTACACCGGGGAGCTGTTTTTT
TRBJ1-5,14,NA,TRBD1,TRBV7-9,CASSSTWTGETQHF,TGTGCCAGCAGTTCCACCTGGACAGGGGAGACCCAGCATTTT
TRBJ1-3,14,NA,NA,TRBV10-3,CAMATLGPGNTIYF,TGTGCCATGGCCACCCTGGGCCCCGGAAACACCATATATTTT
TRBJ2-7,15,many,NA,TRBV15,CATSRVSRSSYEQYF,TGTGCCACCAGCAGAGTATCTAGGAGCTCCTACGAGCAGTACTTC
TRBJ2-7,15,NA,TRBD2,TRBV20-1,CSARPGGRDGYEQYF,TGCAGTGCGCGGCCAGGCGGGAGAGATGGCTACGAGCAGTACTTC
TRBJ2-7,14,NA,NA,TRBV7-2,CASSPWSGGHEQYF,TGTGCCAGCAGCCCGTGGTCTGGGGGTCACGAGCAGTACTTC
TRBJ1-1,13,NA,NA,TRBV5-4,CASSLDTGSDAFF,TGTGCCAGCAGCTTGGACACAGGGTCGGATGCTTTCTTT
TRBJ1-6,12,many,NA,TRBV6-5,CASSYVNSPLHF,TGTGCCAGCAGTTACGTGAATTCACCCCTCCACTTT
TRBJ1-6,15,NA,NA,TRBV4-1,CASSRTRGGGSPLHF,TGCGCCAGCAGCCGGACCAGGGGCGGTGGATCACCCCTCCACTTT
TRBJ1-2,13,many,NA,TRBV5-1,CASSFRTVYGYTF,TGCGCCAGCAGCTTCCGGACAGTCTATGGCTACACCTTC
TRBJ1-2,13,many,TRBD1,TRBV27,CASSTTGFYGYTF,TGTGCCAGCAGCACGACAGGGTTCTATGGCTACACCTTC
TRBJ1-1,12,many,TRBD1,TRBV12-3/TRBV12-4,CASRRTGQQAFF,TGTGCCAGCAGAAGGACAGGGCAACAAGCTTTCTTT
TRBJ1-2,14,many,NA,TRBV25-1,CASSGPGTKDGYTF,TGTGCCAGCAGTGGCCCCGGGACAAAGGATGGCTACACCTTC
TRBJ2-7,15,NA,NA,TRBV10-1,CASSRQGGPVYEQHF,TGCGCCAGCAGCCGACAAGGAGGGCCGGTCTACGAGCAGCACTTC
TRBJ2-5,14,many,NA,TRBV19,CASSIGTRTETQYF,TGTGCCAGTAGTATCGGGACCCGGACAGAGACCCAGTACTTC
TRBJ1-6,14,many,NA,TRBV9,CASSGGSYNSPLHF,TGTGCCAGCAGCGGGGGCTCCTATAATTCACCCCTCCACTTT
TRBJ1-5,12,few,NA,TRBV20-1,CSARGGNQPQHF,TGCAGTGCTAGGGGAGGCAATCAGCCCCAGCATTTT
TRBJ1-2,11,NA,NA,TRBV28,CASSFFYGYTF,TGTGCCAGCAGTTTTTTCTATGGCTACACCTTC
TRBJ2-7,15,NA,TRBD2,TRBV4-2,CASSLQTSGAYEQYF,TGTGCCAGCAGCTTACAGACTAGCGGCGCCTACGAGCAGTACTTC
TRBJ2-5,12,once,NA,TRBV15,CATSGLMETQYF,TGTGCCACCAGCGGACTTATGGAGACCCAGTACTTC
TRBJ1-5,14,many,TRBD1,TRBV12-3/TRBV12-4,CASGGTGTNQPQHF,TGTGCCAGCGGAGGGACAGGTACGAATCAGCCCCAGCATTTT
TRBJ2-5,12,NA,NA,TRBV6-5,CASSYSVGTQYF,TGTGCCAGCAGTTACTCGGTGGGGACCCAGTACTTC
TRBJ1-4,15,many,NA,TRBV2,CASNRYSGPNEKLFF,TGTGCCAGCAACCGTTATTCGGGACCTAATGAAAAACTGTTTTTT
TRBJ2-7,13,NA,TRBD2,TRBV20-1,CSATGLAVYEQYF,TGCAGTGCTACGGGACTAGCGGTCTACGAGCAGTACTTC
TRBJ1-1,14,many,NA,TRBV12-3/TRBV12-4,CASSPGRLNTEAFF,TGTGCCAGCAGTCCGGGACGGCTGAACACTGAAGCTTTCTTT
TRBJ1-2,16,NA,TRBD1,TRBV7-2,CASSKSLRDRLYGYTF,TGTGCCAGCAGCAAGTCCCTCCGGGACAGGCTCTATGGCTACACCTTC
TRBJ2-7,16,NA,NA,TRBV20-1,CSARDPRIYVTYKQYF,TGCAGTGCCAGAGATCCAAGAATATACGTTACGTACAAGCAGTACTTC
TRBJ1-4,15,many,TRBD1,TRBV5-1,CASSLAYGTGEKLFF,TGCGCCAGCAGCTTGGCCTATGGGACAGGTGAAAAACTGTTTTTT
TRBJ2-2,13,many,NA,TRBV6-5,CASSATGSGELFF,TGTGCCAGCAGTGCTACAGGGTCTGGGGAGCTGTTTTTT
TRBJ2-5,15,medium-sized,NA,TRBV7-6,CASSLYVGAQETQYF,TGTGCCAGCAGCTTGTACGTAGGGGCGCAAGAGACCCAGTACTTC
TRBJ1-4,16,many,NA,TRBV7-9,CASSSGHPVTDEKLFF,TGTGCCAGCAGCTCGGGCCACCCCGTGACCGATGAAAAACTGTTTTTT
TRBJ1-1,15,many,TRBD1,TRBV10-3,CAISEPRDSYTEAFF,TGTGCCATCAGTGAGCCCCGGGACAGCTACACTGAAGCTTTCTTT
TRBJ2-6,17,once,NA,TRBV14,CASSFSSQGGWANVLTF,TGTGCCAGCAGTTTTAGTTCCCAGGGTGGCTGGGCCAACGTCCTGACTTTC
TRBJ1-2,11,many,NA,TRBV28,CASSTINGYTF,TGTGCCAGCAGTACCATTAACGGCTACACCTTC
TRBJ2-5,17,NA,NA,TRBV7-9,CASSPMGLQDTGETQYF,TGTGCCAGCAGCCCGATGGGACTCCAGGACACCGGGGAGACCCAGTACTTC
TRBJ2-2,11,many,NA,TRBV27,CASKRTGELFF,TGTGCCAGCAAGAGAACCGGGGAGCTGTTTTTT
TRBJ2-7,17,NA,NA,TRBV6-1,CASSEGPSGTGIYEQYF,TGTGCCAGCAGTGAAGGGCCTAGCGGGACAGGGATCTACGAGCAGTACTTC
TRBJ2-6,16,many,NA,TRBV27,CASSLSPIPGANVLTF,TGTGCCAGCAGTCTCAGCCCCATTCCTGGGGCCAACGTCCTGACTTTC
TRBJ2-5,14,NA,NA,TRBV9,CASSQKEGGETQYF,TGTGCCAGCAGCCAGAAAGAGGGCGGGGAGACCCAGTACTTC
TRBJ2-7,12,NA,NA,TRBV28,CASSRPDYEQYF,TGTGCCAGCAGTCGACCAGACTACGAGCAGTACTTC
TRBJ2-5,12,NA,NA,TRBV6-5,CASCKGRETQYF,TGTGCCAGCTGTAAGGGCAGAGAGACCCAGTACTTC
TRBJ2-5,16,many,NA,TRBV11-1,CASSITYGYRQETQYF,TGTGCCAGCAGCATCACCTATGGGTACCGCCAAGAGACCCAGTACTTC
TRBJ1-2,15,NA,TRBD1,TRBV7-9,CASSFSTGGNYGYTF,TGTGCCAGCAGCTTCAGCACAGGGGGGAACTATGGCTACACCTTC
TRBJ1-2,14,NA,NA,TRBV5-6,CASSLPGGANGYTF,TGTGCCAGCAGCCTGCCTGGGGGGGCGAATGGCTACACCTTC
TRBJ2-7,16,few,TRBD1,TRBV7-9,CASSSGAGTGYYEQYF,TGTGCCAGCAGTTCCGGAGCCGGGACAGGGTACTACGAGCAGTACTTC